Following are 20 T cell receptor beta chains from one sample sequenced in a study of T cells in pancreatic ductal adenocarcinoma (TCRdb year 2017). Receptor amplification or capture employed the immunoSEQ multiplex PCR assay. TCRdb took this table from immuneACCESS and kept in-frame rearrangements with V and J called. Such tables lack part of the clones; where checked against another copy, unresolved V genes explain under half of the gap, and the rest is unexplained. For this sample the table gives several thousand clones, of which about 88% were detected only once. Jointly, the top ten make up 4.5% to 6.5% of the sample. Pancreatic ductal adenocarcinoma patients who had undergone surgery without neoadjuvant therapy were selected. The sample consisted of pancreatic tumor tissue. The receptors were gathered from a human donor with pancreatic ductal adenocarcinoma.

The chain links TRBV12-1 to TRBJ1-4; TRBD1 is the table's D call and was not checked against the DNA. TRBV12-1 is designated a pseudogene. This CDR3 has 16 residues. The CDR3 DNA follows: TGTGCCAGCGCTCCGGGACAGGGGGGCACTAATGAAAAACTGTTTTTT. Its translation: CASAPGQGGTNEKLFF.

The chain couples TRBV10-1 to TRBJ2-3; D remains ambiguous. The V gene lost 9 bases and the J gene lost 6 bases, with 10 bases spanning the gap. The germline CDR1 and CDR2 sequences are WNHNN and SYGVQD (reference sequence). The CDR3 is 11 amino acids. The CDR3 nucleotides are TGCGCCAGATTGGGTCAGGATACGCAGTATTTT. This encodes CARLGQDTQYF.

The genes are TRBV28 and TRBJ2-3, with a possible D match to TRBD2 (6 bases). This CDR3 is 16 amino acids long. The ends were cut back, 6 bases at V and 4 bases at J, with 20 bases in the middle. From germline, CDR1 is MDHEN and CDR2 SYDVKM. The CDR3 loop reads CASSPLRGGRADTQYF. As DNA, the CDR3 is TGTGCCAGCAGCCCTCTTAGGGGAGGTAGGGCAGATACGCAGTATTTT.

In its sample, this clone is large (0.1 to 1%). This chain's CDR3 is CASRFGTGSQETQYF. Written as DNA, the CDR3 is TGTGCCAGTCGTTTTGGGACAGGGTCCCAAGAGACCCAGTACTTC. V and J are TRBV19 and TRBJ2-5; 9 nucleotides agree with TRBD1. Germline-derived CDR1 and CDR2 are LNHDA and SQIVND (reference sequence). Trimming cost V 8 bases and J 1 base; bases outside gene matches: 8. The length of the CDR3 is 15 residues.

The chain employs TRBV19 and TRBJ2-1, with 14 nucleotides matching TRBD2. The CDR3 runs 17 residues. The J segment lost 10 bases and the V segment lost 1 base, leaving 9 bases of the junction unmatched. Germline V lookup: CDR1 LNHDA, CDR2 SQIVND (reference sequence). CDR3 loop: CASSIGGLAGGIVEQFF. In nucleotides, the CDR3 is TGTGCCAGTAGTATAGGAGGACTAGCGGGAGGAATAGTCGAGCAGTTCTTC.

The rearrangement joins TRBV9 to TRBJ2-1, with D uncertain. The CDR3 is 14 amino acids. Germline CDR1 reads SGDLS; CDR2 reads YYNGEE. V dropped 4 bases and J dropped 4 bases, with 12 bases sitting between them. The CDR3 is CASSTDGGYNEQFF. DNA for the CDR3: TGTGCCAGCAGCACCGACGGCGGATACAATGAGCAGTTCTTC. The entire variable domain, with the rest obtained from reference TRBV9 and TRBJ2-1, is as follows: DSGVTQTPKHLITATGQRVTLRCSPRSGDLSVYWYQQSLDQGLQFLIQYYNGEERAKGNILERFSAQQFPDLHSELNLSSLELGDSALYFCASSTDGGYNEQFFGPGTRLTVL.

The sample holds one count of this clone. This chain connects TRBV18 to TRBJ2-3, with 16 bases matching TRBD2. Germline values: CDR1 KGHSH, CDR2 LQKENI. Unmatched junction bases numbered 10, after V lost 5 bases and J lost 8 bases. CDR3 length: 17 residues. CDR3 DNA: TGTGCCAGCTCATCCGGGACTAGCGGGGGGGCGGAGGCTACGCAGTATTTT. Amino acids: CASSSGTSGGAEATQYF.

The chain joins TRBV2 to TRBJ2-1; D perhaps matches TRBD1 (6 bases). CDR1 and CDR2 from the germline V gene are SNHLY and FYNNEI. The CDR3 totals 14 residues. V was trimmed by 8 bases and J by 2 bases, leaving 13 bases between them. DNA of the CDR3: TGTGCCAGCGGGGACACTGACACCTACAATGAGCAGTTCTTC. It specifies CASGDTDTYNEQFF.

This clone was seen a handful of times. The chain carries TRBV19 and TRBJ1-2; D perhaps matches TRBD1 (6 bases). The V end was cut by 3 bases, the J end by 2 bases, with 10 bases between. Germline values: CDR1 LNHDA, CDR2 SQIVND (reference sequence). The CDR3 is made up of 14 amino acids. The CDR3 DNA follows: TGTGCCAGTAGTATTAGGACAGTAAACTATGGCTACACCTTC. Protein: CASSIRTVNYGYTF.

The V gene is TRBV5-1, the J gene TRBJ1-2; D is undetermined. CDR1 SGHRS and CDR2 YFSETQ come from the germline V gene. The CDR3 has 13 amino acids. The V end was cut by 4 bases, the J end by 9 bases, with 16 bases between. As DNA, the CDR3 is TGCGCCAGCAGCGACCTTACCCCTCCTCGCTACACCTTC. It yields the protein CASSDLTPPRYTF. The full variable domain, rest sourced from reference TRBV5-1 and TRBJ1-2, is KAGVTQTPRYLIKTRGQQVTLSCSPISGHRSVSWYQQTPGQGLQFLFEYFSETQRNKGNFPGRFSGRQFSNSRSEMNVSTLELGDSALYLCASSDLTPPRYTFGSGTRLTVV.

The J gene is TRBJ2-7, the V gene TRBV2, with D tentatively TRBD2 (5 bases). The germline CDR1 and CDR2 sequences are SNHLY and FYNNEI. This CDR3 is built from 11 residues. Between the trimmed V and J ends, which lost 11 bases and 0 bases, there was a span of 8 bases. Here the CDR3 DNA reads TGTGCCTCGGGGTTCTCCTACGAGCAGTACTTC. It encodes CASGFSYEQYF.

This clone was seen once. The chain uses TRBV5-6 and TRBJ2-1; perhaps TRBD2 as D (6 bases). V lost 0 bases and J lost 0, with 7 bases in between. This CDR3 is built from 15 residues. Per germline, CDR1 SGHDT and CDR2 YYEEEE. CDR3: CASSLGGVSYNEQFF. The CDR3 bases are TGTGCCAGCAGCTTGGGCGGGGTCTCCTACAATGAGCAGTTCTTC.

The CDR3 sequence is CASRADRGEAFF. The CDR3 DNA sequence: TGTGCCAGCAGAGCCGACAGAGGTGAAGCTTTCTTT. The chain has TRBV6-5 and TRBJ1-1, with a possible D match to TRBD1 (5 bases). The CDR3 runs to 12 residues. Per the germline V gene, CDR1 is MNHEY and CDR2 is SVGAGI. Trimming took off 6 bases at V and 7 bases at J, with 12 bases between the two ends.

This chain uses TRBV5-4 with TRBJ2-2; 8 bases are shared with TRBD2. Germline CDR1 and CDR2: SGHNT and YYREEE (reference sequence). The CDR3 runs to 16 residues. J gave up 1 base and V 6 bases, and 8 bases lay outside the gene matches. In DNA form, the CDR3 reads TGTGCCAGCACCCCGAAACTAGCGGAGAACACCGGGGAGCTGTTTTTT. As protein: CASTPKLAENTGELFF.

The V and J genes are TRBV7-2 and TRBJ2-7, with 8 nucleotides matching TRBD1. Germline loops: CDR1 SGHTA, CDR2 FQGNSA. The ends lost 1 base at V and 5 bases at J; junction bases unmatched: 7. CDR3 length equals 15 residues. The CDR3 loop reads CASSLGTGWNDEQYF. The CDR3 DNA reads as TGTGCCAGCAGCTTAGGGACAGGGTGGAACGACGAGCAGTACTTC.

The V gene is TRBV6-6, the J gene TRBJ2-3; perhaps TRBD1 as D (6 bases). The CDR3 covers 14 residues. From germline, CDR1 is MNHNY and CDR2 SVGAGI (reference sequence). Between the trimmed V and J ends, which lost 5 bases and 1 base, there was a span of 10 bases. CDR3 sequence: CASSPRQGTDTQYF. The CDR3 coding sequence is TGTGCCAGCAGTCCAAGACAGGGCACAGATACGCAGTATTTT.

The V call is TRBV28, the J call TRBJ1-2; 8 positions agree with TRBD1. The junction had 10 bases not matched to a gene; V was cut back by 8 bases and J by 8 bases. Germline V gene data show CDR1 as MDHEN and CDR2 as SYDVKM. The CDR3 consists of 13 residues. The CDR3 protein is CASYPGQVGGYTF. DNA of the CDR3: TGTGCCAGCTATCCGGGACAGGTCGGCGGCTACACCTTC.

The rearrangement joins TRBV6-5 to TRBJ1-2, with 7 bases aligning to TRBD1. The CDR3 spans 16 residues. CDR1 is MNHEY and CDR2 is SVGAGI in the germline V gene. Trimming cost V 2 bases and J 2 bases; bases outside gene matches: 8. The CDR3 spells CASSYRGLGLNYGYTF. The DNA of the CDR3 is TGTGCCAGCAGTTACAGGGGGCTGGGGCTCAACTATGGCTACACCTTC.

The chain uses TRBV2 and TRBJ2-1, with 11 bases matching TRBD2. V was pared by 3 bases and J by 10 bases, with 8 bases of the junction left unmatched. CDR3 length equals 15 residues. Germline V gene data show CDR1 as SNHLY and CDR2 as FYNNEI. CDR3 DNA sequence: TGTGCCAGCAGTGACGCGCTAGCGGGGGGTGGAGAGCAGTTCTTC. Protein sequence: CASSDALAGGGEQFF.

V is TRBV5-5 and J is TRBJ2-7; the D call may be TRBD1 or TRBD2 (5 bases each). Trimming left V 5 bases short and J 2 bases short, with 17 bases between. Germline V gene sequence: CDR1 SGHKS, CDR2 YYEKEE (reference sequence). This CDR3 region has 15 residues. Written as DNA, the CDR3 is TGTGCCAGCAGTCCTTCCGGGACGCGAGCCTACGAGCAGTACTTC. It yields the protein CASSPSGTRAYEQYF.